Below, one T cell receptor beta chain is given with its context. Its target is not known. PCR primers comprised 60 Vbeta and 13 Jbeta primers. Repertoires were generated with immunoSEQ multiplex PCR, while TCRdb's copy carries only in-frame clones and drops some. This table has tens of thousands of clones, 73% appearing once. The CDR3 has 13 residues. The junction had 4 bases not matched to a gene; V was cut back by 7 bases and J by 3 bases. Germline assignment: CDR1 MGHDK and CDR2 SYGVNS. The data originate from a study of cytomegalovirus exposure and HLA in healthy donors. The study, taken as a whole, reports: Cytomegalovirus-associated TCR beta chains were listed, numbering under 200.

The sample comprised PBMCs. The rearrangement joins TRBV25-1 to TRBJ2-7; TRBD2 matches at 9 bases. This TCR was recovered from a woman in her 40s in good health and CMV-seropositive. The CDR3 region is CASNQAGGYEQYF. DNA of the CDR3: TGTGCCAGCAACCAAGCGGGGGGCTACGAGCAGTACTTC.